The 6 T cell receptor beta chains in this list originate from one sample, sequenced in a study of cytomegalovirus exposure and HLA in healthy donors. The PCR was carried out with 60 Vbeta primers and 13 Jbeta primers. Measured with immunoSEQ multiplex PCR; TCRdb has only the in-frame clones, and not every one. This sample's table has about 60,000 clones. Material for sequencing was PBMCs. The receptors were gathered from a boy aged 5-17 years in good health and CMV-seronegative.

CDR3 loop: CAWSALYDTGQDEQYF. CDR3 coding DNA: TGTGCCTGGAGTGCCTTATACGACACAGGGCAGGATGAGCAGTACTTC. The V gene is TRBV30, the J gene TRBJ2-7; possibly TRBD1 for D (6 bases). This CDR3 spans 16 amino acids. CDR1 is GTSNPN, CDR2 SVGIG, per germline (reference sequence). V was shortened by 1 base and J by 7 bases, with 23 bases between the two germline ends.

The V call is TRBV12-5, the J call TRBJ2-2; unclear D gene. The V and J ends lost 6 bases and 3 bases respectively, with 14 bases between them. The CDR3 covers 15 residues. Germline lookup yields CDR1 LGHNT and CDR2 FRNRAP. The CDR3 is CASGESPLDTGELFF. The CDR3 DNA sequence: TGTGCTAGTGGGGAGTCCCCGCTGGACACCGGGGAGCTGTTTTTT.

The rearrangement links TRBV5-1 to TRBJ1-4; D not resolved. Germline-derived CDR1 and CDR2 are SGHRS and YFSETQ. Trimming took 4 bases from V and 7 from J, leaving 17 bases between them. CDR3 length: 15 amino acids. CDR3 sequence (DNA): TGCGCCAGCAGCGTCTTAGGGAGCCTTAGTGAAAAACTGTTTTTT. As protein: CASSVLGSLSEKLFF.

This chain joins TRBV19 and TRBJ2-5; D may be TRBD2 (5 bases). The CDR3 has 14 residues. The germline V gene has CDR1 LNHDA and CDR2 SQIVND (reference sequence). The germline V and J ends were trimmed by 6 bases and 2 bases, with 13 bases remaining between them. CDR3 sequence (DNA): TGTGCCAGTAGGTCGGTGAGCGGACAAGAGACCCAGTACTTC. Protein sequence: CASRSVSGQETQYF.

V and J are TRBV5-8 and TRBJ2-7; the D gene is possibly TRBD1 (5 bases). V dropped 4 bases and J dropped 6 bases, with 14 bases sitting between them. CDR1 and CDR2 from the germline V gene are SGHTS and YDEGEE. The CDR3 spans 13 residues. Written as DNA, the CDR3 is TGTGCCAGCAGCCCGCCAGGGCTCGGCGAGCAGTACTTC. As protein: CASSPPGLGEQYF.

The gene calls are TRBV5-4 and TRBJ2-2; D is perhaps TRBD2 (5 bases). The V end was cut by 6 bases, the J end by 1 base, with 10 bases between. Germline CDR1 reads SGHNT; CDR2 reads YYREEE (reference sequence). The CDR3 length is 14 residues. CDR3: CASTLGGNTGELFF. CDR3 sequence (DNA): TGTGCCAGCACCCTTGGAGGGAACACCGGGGAGCTGTTTTTT.